This T cell receptor (beta chain) was recorded in a study of cytomegalovirus exposure and HLA in healthy donors. The data were produced by immunoSEQ multiplex PCR, yet TCRdb's version contains in-frame clones alone and is incomplete. The table lists roughly 60,000 clones, roughly 91% of them singletons. Overall study results and limits: For cytomegalovirus status, the classifier reportedly gave diagnoses with high specificity and sensitivity.

Germline CDR1 and CDR2: MNHEY and SVGAGI. Germline trimming cut 7 bases from V and 3 bases from J; bases unmatched to any gene: 9. The CDR3 has 15 residues. This clone was seen just once. The antigen remains undetermined. Sequencing used PBMCs. The rearrangement uses TRBV6-5 and TRBJ1-5; 7 positions agree with TRBD1. The TCR comes from a woman in her twenties or thirties in good health and CMV-seronegative. Here the CDR3 reads CASTVQGYYNQPQHF. The CDR3 DNA reads TGTGCCAGCACCGTACAGGGGTATTACAATCAGCCCCAGCATTTT.